Given below is one T cell receptor (beta chain) in context. Its target is unknown. Germline-derived CDR1 and CDR2 are MNHEY and SVGAGI. The CDR3 consists of 15 residues. V shed 6 bases and J 7 bases; nucleotides not matched to a gene: 7. TCRdb keeps only in-frame clones here, not all; method: immunoSEQ multiplex PCR. The data contain 70,000 to 95,000 clones, 75% to 90% of them singletons. The source of the sample is a study of T cell responses to AZD1222 COVID-19 vaccine. Study-wide results and caveats: Scientists sampled the repertoires only once the peak T cell response had passed. The reported proportion of spike-specific TCRs targeting unmutated variant regions was nearly half. Spike-specific TCRs gained breadth and depth after people received two AZD1222 doses. Donors, mostly white British, included more females; clonal diversity was possibly underestimated.

The source was peripheral blood, collected 28 days after the second AZD1222 dose. This clonotype was sampled from an adult who received the AZD1222 COVID-19 vaccine. The gene calls are TRBV6-5 and TRBJ1-6; TRBD1 matches 9 bases. The CDR3 region has the DNA TGTGCCAGCAGGGACCCGGGACAGGGAAATTCACCCCTCCACTTT. This codes for CASRDPGQGNSPLHF.